Given below is one TCR beta chain in context. The data stem from a study of blood T cell repertoires in COVID-19. The wider study: Acute and convalescent COVID-19 samples came from the United States, Italy and Spain.

Germline-derived CDR1 and CDR2 are LNHDA and SQIVND (reference sequence). The length of the CDR3 is 14 residues. V shed 7 bases and J shed 4 bases, with 16 bases lying between them. As processed by the authors: Using reference gene primer amplification, nucleated cell counts were estimated. TCRdb's copy holds only in-frame clones and misses some; the assay was immunoSEQ multiplex PCR. V, J and clone size were drawn from that table, and D and trimming were deduced from the DNA. The sample includes over 150,000 clones, roughly 84% of them seen just once. Sequencing input: peripheral blood. This TCR came from an elderly woman with active or convalescent COVID-19. The rearrangement uses TRBV19 and TRBJ1-2; D might be TRBD1 (5 bases). In nucleotides, the CDR3 is TGTGCCAGTATCGGGGGAGGACCTAGCTATGGCTACACCTTC. It is translated as CASIGGGPSYGYTF.